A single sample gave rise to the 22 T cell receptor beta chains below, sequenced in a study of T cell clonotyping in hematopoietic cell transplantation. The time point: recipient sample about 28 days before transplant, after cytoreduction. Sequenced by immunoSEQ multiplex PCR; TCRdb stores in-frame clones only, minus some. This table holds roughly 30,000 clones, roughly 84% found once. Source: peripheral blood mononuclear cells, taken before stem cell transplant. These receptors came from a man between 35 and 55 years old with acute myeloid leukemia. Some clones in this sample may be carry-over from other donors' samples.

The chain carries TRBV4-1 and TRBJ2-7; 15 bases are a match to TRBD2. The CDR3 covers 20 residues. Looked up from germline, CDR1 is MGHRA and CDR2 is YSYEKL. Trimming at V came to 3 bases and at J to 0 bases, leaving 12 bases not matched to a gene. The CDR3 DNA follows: TGCGCCAGCAGCCAGGCGGGACTAGCGGGAGGCTTAAGGAGCTCCTACGAGCAGTACTTC. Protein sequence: CASSQAGLAGGLRSSYEQYF.

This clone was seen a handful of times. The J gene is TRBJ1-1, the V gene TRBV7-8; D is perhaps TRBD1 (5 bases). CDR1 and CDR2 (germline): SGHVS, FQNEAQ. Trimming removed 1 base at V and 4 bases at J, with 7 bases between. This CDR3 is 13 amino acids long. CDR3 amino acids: CASSLGQGTEAFF. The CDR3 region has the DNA TGTGCCAGCAGCTTAGGGCAGGGCACTGAAGCTTTCTTT.

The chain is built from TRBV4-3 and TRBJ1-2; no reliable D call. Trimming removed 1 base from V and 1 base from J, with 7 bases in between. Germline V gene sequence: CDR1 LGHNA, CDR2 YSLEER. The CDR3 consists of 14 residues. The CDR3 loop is CASSQGVINYGYTF. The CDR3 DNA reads TGCGCCAGCAGCCAAGGGGTAATTAACTATGGCTACACCTTC.

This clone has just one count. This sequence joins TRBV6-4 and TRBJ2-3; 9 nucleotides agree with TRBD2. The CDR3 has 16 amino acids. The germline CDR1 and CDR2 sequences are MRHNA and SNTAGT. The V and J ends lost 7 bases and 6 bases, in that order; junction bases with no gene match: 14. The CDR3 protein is CASILFSGSAEDTQYF. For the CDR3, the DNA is TGTGCCAGCATTTTGTTTAGCGGGAGTGCGGAGGATACGCAGTATTTT.

The DNA of the CDR3 is TGTGCCAGCAGGGCCGGGGGGTTCGGTGGCTACACCTTC. It yields the protein CASRAGGFGGYTF. This chain links TRBV2 with TRBJ1-2; D possibly corresponds to TRBD1 (5 bases). Between the trimmed V and J ends, which lost 6 bases and 7 bases, there was a span of 15 bases. The CDR3 contains 13 residues. Germline assignment: CDR1 SNHLY and CDR2 FYNNEI.

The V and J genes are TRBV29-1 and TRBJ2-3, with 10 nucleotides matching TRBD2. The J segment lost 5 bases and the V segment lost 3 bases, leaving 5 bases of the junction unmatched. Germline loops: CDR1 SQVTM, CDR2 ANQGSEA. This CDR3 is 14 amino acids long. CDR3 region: CSVDRTSGGDTQYF. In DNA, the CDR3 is TGCAGCGTTGATAGGACTAGCGGCGGAGATACGCAGTATTTT.

The CDR3 reads CASSEQGSTGELFF. DNA for the CDR3: TGTGCCAGCAGTGAACAGGGTTCGACCGGGGAGCTGTTTTTT. The chain combines TRBV6-1 with TRBJ2-2; a weak D match, TRBD1 (5 bases). The germline gives CDR1 MNHNS, CDR2 SASEGT. V dropped 2 bases and J dropped 5 bases, with 9 bases sitting between them. This CDR3 comprises 14 residues.

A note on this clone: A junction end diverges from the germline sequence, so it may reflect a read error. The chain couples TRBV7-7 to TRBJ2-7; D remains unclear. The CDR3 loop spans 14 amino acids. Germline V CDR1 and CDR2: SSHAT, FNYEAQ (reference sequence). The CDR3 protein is CASSPYPGYYEQYF. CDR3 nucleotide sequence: TGTGCTAGCAGCCCCTACCCCGGCTACTACGAGCAGTACTTC. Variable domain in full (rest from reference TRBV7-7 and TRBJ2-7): GAGVSQSPRYKVTKRGQDVTLRCDPISSHATLYWYQQALGQGPEFLTYFNYEAQPDKSGLPSDRFSAERPEGSISTLTIQRTEQRDSAMYRCASSPYPGYYEQYFGPGTRLTVT.

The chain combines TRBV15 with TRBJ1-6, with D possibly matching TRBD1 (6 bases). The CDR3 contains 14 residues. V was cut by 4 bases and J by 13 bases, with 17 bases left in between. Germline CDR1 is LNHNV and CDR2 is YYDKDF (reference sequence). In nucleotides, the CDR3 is TGTGCCACCAGCACTTTAGGGGGAACAAGGCCCCTCCACTTT. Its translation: CATSTLGGTRPLHF.

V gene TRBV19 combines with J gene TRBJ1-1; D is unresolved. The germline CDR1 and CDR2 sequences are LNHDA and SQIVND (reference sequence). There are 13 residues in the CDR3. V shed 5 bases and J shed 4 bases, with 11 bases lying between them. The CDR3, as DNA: TGTGCCAGTAGTCCGACACTAGGCACTGAAGCTTTCTTT. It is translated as CASSPTLGTEAFF. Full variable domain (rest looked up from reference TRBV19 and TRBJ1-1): DGGITQSPKYLFRKEGQNVTLSCEQNLNHDAMYWYRQDPGQGLRLIYYSQIVNDFQKGDIAEGYSVSREKKESFPLTVTSAQKNPTAFYLCASSPTLGTEAFFGQGTRLTVV.

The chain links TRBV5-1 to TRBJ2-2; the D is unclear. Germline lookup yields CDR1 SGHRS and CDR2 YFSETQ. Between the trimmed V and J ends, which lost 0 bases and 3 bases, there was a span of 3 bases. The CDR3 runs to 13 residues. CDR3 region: CASSLGDTGELFF. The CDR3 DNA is TGCGCCAGCAGCTTGGGGGACACCGGGGAGCTGTTTTTT.

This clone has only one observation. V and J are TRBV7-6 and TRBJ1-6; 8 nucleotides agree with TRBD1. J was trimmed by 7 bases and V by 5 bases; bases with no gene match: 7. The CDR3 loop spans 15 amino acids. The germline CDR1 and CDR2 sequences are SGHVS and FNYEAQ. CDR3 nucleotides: TGTGCCAGCAGCCAAACAGGGGGATGGAATTCACCCCTCCACTTT. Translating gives CASSQTGGWNSPLHF.

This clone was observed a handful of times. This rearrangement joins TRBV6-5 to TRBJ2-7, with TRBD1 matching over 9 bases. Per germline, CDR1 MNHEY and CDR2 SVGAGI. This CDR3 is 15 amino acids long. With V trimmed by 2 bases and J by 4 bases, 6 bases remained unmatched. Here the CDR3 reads CASSYPGQGTYEQYF. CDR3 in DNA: TGTGCCAGCAGTTACCCAGGACAGGGGACGTACGAGCAGTACTTC.

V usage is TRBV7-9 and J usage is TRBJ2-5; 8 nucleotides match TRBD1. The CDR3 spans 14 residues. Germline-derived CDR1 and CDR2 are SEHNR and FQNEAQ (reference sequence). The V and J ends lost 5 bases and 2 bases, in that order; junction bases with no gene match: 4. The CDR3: CASSGQGRQETQYF. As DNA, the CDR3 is TGTGCCAGCAGCGGACAGGGTCGACAAGAGACCCAGTACTTC.

In DNA, the CDR3 is TGTGCCAGCAGATCGCAGGGGGCGCGGAGGAACACTGAAGCTTTCTTT. Amino acids: CASRSQGARRNTEAFF. The chain joins TRBV25-1 to TRBJ1-1; TRBD1 matches 8 bases. Germline lookup yields CDR1 MGHDK and CDR2 SYGVNS. V lost 6 bases to trimming and J lost 1 base; unmatched junction nucleotides: 10. The CDR3 covers 16 residues.

CDR3 amino acids: CASVDRAMNTEAFF. In nucleotides, the CDR3 is TGTGCCAGTGTGGACAGAGCGATGAACACTGAAGCTTTCTTT. The chain carries TRBV19 and TRBJ1-1; D possibly corresponds to TRBD1 (6 bases). This CDR3 region has 14 residues. V was cut by 8 bases and J by 0 bases, with 13 bases left in between. The germline V gene has CDR1 LNHDA and CDR2 SQIVND (reference sequence).

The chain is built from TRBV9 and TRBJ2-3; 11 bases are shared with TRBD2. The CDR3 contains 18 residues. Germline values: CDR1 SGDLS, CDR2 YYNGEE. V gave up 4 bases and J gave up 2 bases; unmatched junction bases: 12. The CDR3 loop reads CASSSRLGTSGPTDTQYF. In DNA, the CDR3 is TGTGCCAGCAGCTCCCGTCTTGGGACTAGCGGACCCACAGATACGCAGTATTTT.

The CDR3, as DNA: TGTGCCAGTAGTCCCCAGGGCGGGGAGCAGTTCTTC. Protein product: CASSPQGGEQFF. The chain joins TRBV19 to TRBJ2-1, with D perhaps matching TRBD1 or TRBD2 (5 bases each). The V gene's germline CDR1 is LNHDA and CDR2 SQIVND (reference sequence). Between the trimmed V and J ends, which lost 5 bases and 10 bases, there was a span of 12 bases. This CDR3 has 12 residues.

The chain's CDR3 is CASSPTVSGNTIYF. The DNA of the CDR3 is TGTGCCAGCAGCCCGACCGTCTCTGGAAACACCATATATTTT. The V and J genes are TRBV7-9 and TRBJ1-3; D unclear. Germline CDR1 reads SEHNR; CDR2 reads FQNEAQ (reference sequence). Trimming left V 5 bases short and J 0 bases short, with 8 bases between. This CDR3 has 14 amino acids.

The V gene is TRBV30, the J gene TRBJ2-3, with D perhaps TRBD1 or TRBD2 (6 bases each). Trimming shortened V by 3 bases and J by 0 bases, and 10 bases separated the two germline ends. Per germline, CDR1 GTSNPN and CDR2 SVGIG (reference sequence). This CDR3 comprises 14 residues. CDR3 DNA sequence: TGTGCCTGGAGAGGGGGGACTAGCACAGATACGCAGTATTTT. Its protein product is CAWRGGTSTDTQYF. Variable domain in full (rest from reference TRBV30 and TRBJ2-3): SQTIHQWPATLVQPVGSPLSLECTVEGTSNPNLYWYRQAAGRGLQLLFYSVGIGQISSEVPQNLSASRPQDRQFILSSKKLLLSDSGFYLCAWRGGTSTDTQYFGPGTRLTVL.

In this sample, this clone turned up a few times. DNA for the CDR3: TGTGCCATCAGAAGACAGGGTGAAGCCGGGGAGCTGTTTTTT. This codes for CAIRRQGEAGELFF. The chain is built from TRBV10-3 and TRBJ2-2; TRBD1 aligns across 7 bases. Germline CDR1 and CDR2: ENHRY and SYGVKD. CDR3 length: 14 amino acids. Germline trimming cut 6 bases from V and 6 bases from J; bases unmatched to any gene: 7.

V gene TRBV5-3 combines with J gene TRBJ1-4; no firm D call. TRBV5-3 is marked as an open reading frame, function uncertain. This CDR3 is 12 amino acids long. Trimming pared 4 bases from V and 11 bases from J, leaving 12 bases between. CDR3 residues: CARSKVNVKLFF. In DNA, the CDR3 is TGTGCCAGAAGCAAGGTAAATGTGAAACTGTTTTTT.